This entry describes one TCR beta chain. Its antigen is currently unknown. This specimen comes from a study of T cells after yellow fever vaccination. Overall study results and limits: The CD4 compartment and the CD8 compartment contained a small share of clonotypes in common.

A single record per CDR3 protein comes from TCRdb applying MiXCR to the 5' RACE reads. The sample has around 590,000 distinct CDR3 sequences, approximately 13% seen once. The CDR3 runs to 16 residues. The germline V gene has CDR1 LGHNA and CDR2 YSLEER. V dropped 0 bases and J dropped 0 bases, with 8 bases sitting between them. The chain has TRBV4-3 and TRBJ1-4; the D is unclear. The sequence derives from a man aged 30-40 years who received the YFV17D yellow fever vaccine. The material was PBMCs, obtained on the day of the yellow fever booster vaccination. In nucleotides, the CDR3 is TGCGCCAGCAGCCAAGACGACGTTGCAACTAATGAAAAACTGTTTTTT. As protein: CASSQDDVATNEKLFF.